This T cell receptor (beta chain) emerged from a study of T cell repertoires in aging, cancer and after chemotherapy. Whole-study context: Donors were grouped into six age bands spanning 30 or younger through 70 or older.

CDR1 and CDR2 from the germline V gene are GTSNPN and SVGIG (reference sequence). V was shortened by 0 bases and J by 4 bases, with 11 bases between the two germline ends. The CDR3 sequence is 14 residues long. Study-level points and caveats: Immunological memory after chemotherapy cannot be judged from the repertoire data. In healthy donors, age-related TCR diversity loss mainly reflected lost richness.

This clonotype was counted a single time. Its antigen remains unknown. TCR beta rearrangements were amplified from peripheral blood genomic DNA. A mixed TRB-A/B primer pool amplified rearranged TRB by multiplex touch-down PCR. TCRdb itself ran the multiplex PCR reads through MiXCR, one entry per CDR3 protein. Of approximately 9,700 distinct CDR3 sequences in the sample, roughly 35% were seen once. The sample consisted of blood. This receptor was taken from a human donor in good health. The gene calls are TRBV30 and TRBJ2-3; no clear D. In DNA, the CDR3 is TGTGCCTGGAGTGTAGGTAGTCTGGCAGATACGCAGTATTTT. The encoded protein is CAWSVGSLADTQYF.